This T cell receptor beta chain was identified in a study of blood T cell repertoires in COVID-19. Study-level information: Both acute and convalescent COVID-19 samples were obtained from the United States, Italy and Spain. PBMCs, B-cell-depleted T cells, or T cells were the source of the cDNA or gDNA that made up the material.

Germline assignment: CDR1 SGHRS and CDR2 YFSETQ. J gave up 7 bases and V 4 bases, and 7 bases lay outside the gene matches. The CDR3 is 14 amino acids. Original processing methods: Counts of nucleated cells, estimated from reference gene primer amplification, were obtained. TCRdb's table, derived via immunoSEQ multiplex PCR, lists solely in-frame clones and lacks some. V and J calls and clone size come straight from that table; D and trimming were deduced from the DNA. This sample has roughly 130,000 clones, with roughly 86% found just once. This receptor was obtained from a woman aged 55-75 years with acute or convalescent COVID-19. This chain uses TRBV5-1 with TRBJ1-5; TRBD1 agrees at 8 bases. The sample comprised peripheral blood. The chain's CDR3 is CASSPDRAGQPQHF. Here the CDR3 DNA reads TGCGCCAGCAGCCCGGACAGGGCGGGACAGCCCCAGCATTTT. Filled out from reference TRBV5-1 and TRBJ1-5, the complete variable domain reads KAGVTQTPRYLIKTRGQQVTLSCSPISGHRSVSWYQQTPGQGLQFLFEYFSETQRNKGNFPGRFSGRQFSNSRSEMNVSTLELGDSALYLCASSPDRAGQPQHFGDGTRLSIL.